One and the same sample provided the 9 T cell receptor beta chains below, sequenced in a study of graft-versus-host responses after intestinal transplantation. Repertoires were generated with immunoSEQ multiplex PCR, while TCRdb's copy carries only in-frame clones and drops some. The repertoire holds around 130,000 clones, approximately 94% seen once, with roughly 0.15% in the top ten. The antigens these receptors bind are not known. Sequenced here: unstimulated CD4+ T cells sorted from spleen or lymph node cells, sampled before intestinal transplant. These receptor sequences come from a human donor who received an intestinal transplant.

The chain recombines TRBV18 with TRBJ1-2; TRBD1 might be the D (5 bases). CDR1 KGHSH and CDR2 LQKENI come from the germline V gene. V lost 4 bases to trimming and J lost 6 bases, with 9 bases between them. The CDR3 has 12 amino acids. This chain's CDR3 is CASSQRDDGYTF. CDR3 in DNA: TGTGCCAGCTCACAAAGGGACGATGGCTACACCTTC. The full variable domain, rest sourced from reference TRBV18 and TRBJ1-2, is NAGVMQNPRHLVRRRGQEARLRCSPMKGHSHVYWYRQLPEEGLKFMVYLQKENIIDESGMPKERFSAEFPKEGPSILRIQQVVRGDSAAYFCASSQRDDGYTFGSGTRLTVV.

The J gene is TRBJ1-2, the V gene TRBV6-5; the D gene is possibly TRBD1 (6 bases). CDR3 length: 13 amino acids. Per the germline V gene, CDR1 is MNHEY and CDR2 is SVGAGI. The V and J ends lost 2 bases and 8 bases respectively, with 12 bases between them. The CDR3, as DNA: TGTGCCAGCAGTTACAGACAGGATAGGGGCTACACCTTC. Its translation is CASSYRQDRGYTF.

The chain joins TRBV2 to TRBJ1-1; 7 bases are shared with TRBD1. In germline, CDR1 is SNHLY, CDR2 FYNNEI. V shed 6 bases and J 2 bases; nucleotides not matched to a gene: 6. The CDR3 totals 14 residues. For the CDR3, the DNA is TGTGCCAGCAGCCGACAGGGAGGAAACACTGAAGCTTTCTTT. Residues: CASSRQGGNTEAFF.

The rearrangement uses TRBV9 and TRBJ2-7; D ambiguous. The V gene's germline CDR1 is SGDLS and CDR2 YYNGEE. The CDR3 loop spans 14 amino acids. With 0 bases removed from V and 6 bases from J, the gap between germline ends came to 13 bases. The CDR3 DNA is TGTGCCAGCAGCGTAGACCCCATGGGGTCCGAGCAGTACTTC. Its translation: CASSVDPMGSEQYF.

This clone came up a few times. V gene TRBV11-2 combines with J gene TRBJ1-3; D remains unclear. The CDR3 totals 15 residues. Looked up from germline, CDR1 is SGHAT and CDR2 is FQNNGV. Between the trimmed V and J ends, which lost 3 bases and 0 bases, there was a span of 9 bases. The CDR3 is CASSLFRLSGNTIYF. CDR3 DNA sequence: TGTGCCAGCAGCTTGTTTCGCCTCTCTGGAAACACCATATATTTT. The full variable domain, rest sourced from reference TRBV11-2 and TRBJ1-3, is EAGVAQSPRYKIIEKRQSVAFWCNPISGHATLYWYQQILGQGPKLLIQFQNNGVVDDSQLPKDRFSAERLKGVDSTLKIQPAKLEDSAVYLCASSLFRLSGNTIYFGEGSWLTVV.

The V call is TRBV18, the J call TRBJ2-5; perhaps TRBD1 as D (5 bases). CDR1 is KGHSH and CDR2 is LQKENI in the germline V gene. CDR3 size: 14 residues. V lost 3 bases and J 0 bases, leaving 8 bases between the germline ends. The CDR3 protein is CASSPRQNQETQYF. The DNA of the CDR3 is TGTGCCAGCTCACCTAGACAGAACCAAGAGACCCAGTACTTC.

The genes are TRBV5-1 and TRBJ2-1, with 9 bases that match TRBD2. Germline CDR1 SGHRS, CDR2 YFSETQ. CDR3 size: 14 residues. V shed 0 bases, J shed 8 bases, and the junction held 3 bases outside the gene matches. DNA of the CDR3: TGCGCCAGCAGCTTGGTGCCTAGCGGGGATGAGCAGTTCTTC. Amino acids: CASSLVPSGDEQFF.

CDR3 sequence: CASSDPRSNSPLHF. The DNA of the CDR3 is TGTGCCAGCAGTGACCCGCGGAGTAATTCACCCCTCCACTTT. The chain couples TRBV25-1 to TRBJ1-6, with no clear D. The V gene's germline CDR1 is MGHDK and CDR2 SYGVNS. Trimming took 3 bases from V and 6 from J, leaving 9 bases between them. CDR3 size: 14 residues. The whole variable domain, remainder taken from reference TRBV25-1 and TRBJ1-6, is EADIYQTPRYLVIGTGKKITLECSQTMGHDKMYWYQQDPGMELHLIHYSYGVNSTEKGDLSSESTVSRIRTEHFPLTLESARPSHTSQYLCASSDPRSNSPLHFGNGTRLTVT.

CDR3: CAWSGLAGGPDTQYF. Here the CDR3 DNA reads TGTGCCTGGAGTGGACTAGCGGGGGGCCCAGATACGCAGTATTTT. V usage is TRBV30 and J usage is TRBJ2-3; 13 positions match TRBD2. In germline, CDR1 is GTSNPN, CDR2 SVGIG (reference sequence). Trimming at V came to 1 base and at J to 4 bases, leaving 2 bases not matched to a gene. This CDR3 has 15 amino acids. Complete variable domain (other parts from reference TRBV30 and TRBJ2-3): SQTIHQWPATLVQPVGSPLSLECTVEGTSNPNLYWYRQAAGRGLQLLFYSVGIGQISSEVPQNLSASRPQDRQFILSSKKLLLSDSGFYLCAWSGLAGGPDTQYFGPGTRLTVL.